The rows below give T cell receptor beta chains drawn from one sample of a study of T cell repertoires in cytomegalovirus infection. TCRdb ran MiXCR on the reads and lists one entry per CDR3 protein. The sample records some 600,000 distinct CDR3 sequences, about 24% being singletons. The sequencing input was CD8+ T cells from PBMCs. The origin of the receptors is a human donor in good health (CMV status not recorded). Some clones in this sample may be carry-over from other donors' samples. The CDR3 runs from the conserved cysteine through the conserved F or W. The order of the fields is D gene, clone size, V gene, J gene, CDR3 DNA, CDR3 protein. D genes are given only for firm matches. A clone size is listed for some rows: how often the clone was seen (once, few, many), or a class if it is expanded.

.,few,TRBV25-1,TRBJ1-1,TGTGCCAGCAGTGAATTGGAAAGAACTGAAGCTTTCTTT,CASSELERTEAFF
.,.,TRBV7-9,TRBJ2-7,TGTGCCAGCAGCTTAGGCTCCACTTCCTTCTACGAGCAGTACTTC,CASSLGSTSFYEQYF
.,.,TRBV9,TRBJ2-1,TGTGCCAGCAGCGATTCGGACAGACCTTACAATGAGCAGTTCTTC,CASSDSDRPYNEQFF
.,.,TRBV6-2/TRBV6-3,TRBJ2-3,TGTGCCAGCAGTCCACTTCGCACAGATACGCAGTATTTT,CASSPLRTDTQYF
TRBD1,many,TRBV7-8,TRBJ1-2,TGTGCCAGCAGCTCAAGCGGGACAGGGTATAATGGCTACACCTTC,CASSSSGTGYNGYTF
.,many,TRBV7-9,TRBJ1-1,TGTGCCAGCAGTTCGGGTTCTGAAGCTTTCTTT,CASSSGSEAFF
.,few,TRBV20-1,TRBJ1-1,TGCAGTGCCCCTATCGGTACTGAAGCTTTCTTT,CSAPIGTEAFF
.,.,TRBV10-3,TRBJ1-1,TGTGCCATCAGTGAGAATACCACTGAAGCTTTCTTT,CAISENTTEAFF
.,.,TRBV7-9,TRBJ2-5,TGTGCCAGCAGCTTCGACGTGGAAGAGACCCAGTACTTC,CASSFDVEETQYF
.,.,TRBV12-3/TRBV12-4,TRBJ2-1,TGTGCCAGCAACAGTCTAATGAATGAGCAGTCCTTC,CASNSLMNEQSF
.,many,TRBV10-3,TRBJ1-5,TGTGCCATCAGTGAGTTGGACCTTAGCAATCAGCCCCAGCATTTT,CAISELDLSNQPQHF
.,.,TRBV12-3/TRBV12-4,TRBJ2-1,TGTGCCAGCAGTTTAGCGCTTGGGGCCGGGGAGCAGTTCTTC,CASSLALGAGEQFF
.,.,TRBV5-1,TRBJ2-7,TGCGCCAGCAGCTTAAAACAGAACCTCTACGAGCAGTACTTC,CASSLKQNLYEQYF
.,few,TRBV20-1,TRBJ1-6,TGCAGTGCTAGATATGGGCTTCGAGGCTCCTATAATTCACCCCTCCACTTT,CSARYGLRGSYNSPLHF
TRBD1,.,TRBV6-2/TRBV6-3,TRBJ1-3,TGTGCCAGCAGCACCCCCCACAGGGGGCGAGGAAACACCATATATTTT,CASSTPHRGRGNTIYF
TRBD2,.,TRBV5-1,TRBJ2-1,TGCGCCAGCAGCCCCCGGGGGGGCGTCGGAAGCTCCTACAATGAGCAGTTCTTC,CASSPRGGVGSSYNEQFF
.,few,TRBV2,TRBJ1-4,TGTGCCAGCAGTGAAATGGGGGGAACAATTGGTGAAAAACTGTTTTTT,CASSEMGGTIGEKLFF
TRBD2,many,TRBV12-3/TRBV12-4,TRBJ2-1,TGTGCCAGCAGTGCAGGGGCGGGGGGAGGTGATGAGCAGTTCTTC,CASSAGAGGGDEQFF
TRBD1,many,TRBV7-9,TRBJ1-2,TGTGCCAGCAGCTTACCCCCGGACAGGGGTGTTAGTGGCTACACCTTC,CASSLPPDRGVSGYTF
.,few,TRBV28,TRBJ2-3,TGTGCCAGCAGTTACCCTTGGACAGATAACACAGATACGCAGTATTTT,CASSYPWTDNTDTQYF
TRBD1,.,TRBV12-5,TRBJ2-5,TGTGCTAGTGGTATATGGACAGGGGGCGTGGAGACCCAGTACTTC,CASGIWTGGVETQYF
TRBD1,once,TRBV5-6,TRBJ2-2,TGTGCCAGCAGCGCCGGACAGGGGCGTAACTACACCGGGGAGCTGGTTTTT,CASSAGQGRNYTGELVF
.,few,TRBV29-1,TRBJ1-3,TGCACCGGTCGGGTTCAGGGCACCATATATTTT,CTGRVQGTIYF
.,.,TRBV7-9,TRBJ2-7,TGTGCCAGCAGCCCCGGAAGGAGCTCCTACGAGCAGTACTTC,CASSPGRSSYEQYF
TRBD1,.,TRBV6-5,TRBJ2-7,TGTGCCAGCAGTACGATCCGGGACAGGGTTGTTCACGAGCAGTACTTC,CASSTIRDRVVHEQYF
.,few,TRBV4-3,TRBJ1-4,TGCGCCAGCAGCCAAGATTTGTTCGGGGCTCGGACTAATGAAAAACTGTTTTTT,CASSQDLFGARTNEKLFF
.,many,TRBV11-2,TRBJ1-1,TGTGCCAGCAGCATTTGGCTAAAGGACAGGAACACTGAAGCTTTCTTT,CASSIWLKDRNTEAFF
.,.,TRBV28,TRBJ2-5,TGTGCCAGCAGTTTACAGAGGTACCAAGAGACCCAGTACTTC,CASSLQRYQETQYF
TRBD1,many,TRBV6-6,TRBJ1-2,TGTGCCAGCAGTTACTCGGGACAGGGGATCGATGGCTACACCTTC,CASSYSGQGIDGYTF
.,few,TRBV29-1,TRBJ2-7,TGCAGCGTTGAAGATCACAATTCCTACGAGCAGTACTTC,CSVEDHNSYEQYF
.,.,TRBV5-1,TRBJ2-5,TGCGCCAGCAGCTCTGCCGGCCGGACCTATCTGGAGACCCAGTACTTC,CASSSAGRTYLETQYF
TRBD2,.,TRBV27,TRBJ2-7,TGTGCCAGCAGTTTGACAACTAGCGTGTCCTACGAGCAGTACTTC,CASSLTTSVSYEQYF
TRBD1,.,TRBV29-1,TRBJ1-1,TGCAGCGTTGAAGAGGTGTTACAGGGGGCGCGAGCTTTCTTT,CSVEEVLQGARAFF
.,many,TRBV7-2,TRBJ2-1,TGTGCCAGCAGTGTTTCTGGGGGGAGAGGGAATGAGCAGTTCTTC,CASSVSGGRGNEQFF
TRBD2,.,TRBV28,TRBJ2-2,TGTGCCAGCAGCTCCAGACTAGCGGGGGACACCGGGGAGCTGTTTTTT,CASSSRLAGDTGELFF